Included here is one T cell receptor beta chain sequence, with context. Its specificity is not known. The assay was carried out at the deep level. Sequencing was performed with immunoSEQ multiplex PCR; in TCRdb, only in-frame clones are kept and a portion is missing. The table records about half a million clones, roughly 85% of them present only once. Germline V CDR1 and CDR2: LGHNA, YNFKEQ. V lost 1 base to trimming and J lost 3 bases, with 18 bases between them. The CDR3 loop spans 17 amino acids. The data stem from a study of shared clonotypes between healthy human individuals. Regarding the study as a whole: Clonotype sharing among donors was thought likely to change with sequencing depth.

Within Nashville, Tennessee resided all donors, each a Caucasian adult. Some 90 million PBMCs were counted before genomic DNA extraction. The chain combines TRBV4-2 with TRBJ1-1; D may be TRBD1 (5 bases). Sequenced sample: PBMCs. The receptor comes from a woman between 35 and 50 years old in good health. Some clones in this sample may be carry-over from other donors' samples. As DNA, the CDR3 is TGTGCCAGCAGCCAAGTTGGGACGGCGGGGGAGTACACTGAAGCTTTCTTT. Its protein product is CASSQVGTAGEYTEAFF.